This T cell receptor (beta chain) is from a study of CD8 T cells in ankylosing spondylitis. Study conclusions and caveats: Characteristic of ankylosing spondylitis blood, it appeared, was a TCR beta motif comprising several highly homologous variants.

The V end lost 2 bases, the J end lost 4 bases, and 8 bases lay between the germline ends. CDR1 is MNHNY, CDR2 SVGAGI, per germline (reference sequence). CDR3 size: 13 residues. The TCR beta libraries were generated through quantitative 5'-RACE incorporating molecular barcodes. TCRdb reprocessed the 5' RACE reads via MiXCR and lists one record per CDR3 protein. This sample yields roughly 230,000 distinct CDR3 sequences, of which over 9.5% are seen a single time; less than 3% belongs to the top ten. This clonotype has at least ten counts. The antigen is not known. This chain joins TRBV6-6 and TRBJ2-5; D may be TRBD1 or TRBD2 (6 bases each). The source is a male donor with ankylosing spondylitis or in good health (not recorded which). The sample comprised blood, either unsorted or a sorted T cell fraction (not recorded which). The CDR3 DNA is TGTGCCAGCAGTTACAAGGGGGGAGAGACCCAGTACTTC. Residues: CASSYKGGETQYF.